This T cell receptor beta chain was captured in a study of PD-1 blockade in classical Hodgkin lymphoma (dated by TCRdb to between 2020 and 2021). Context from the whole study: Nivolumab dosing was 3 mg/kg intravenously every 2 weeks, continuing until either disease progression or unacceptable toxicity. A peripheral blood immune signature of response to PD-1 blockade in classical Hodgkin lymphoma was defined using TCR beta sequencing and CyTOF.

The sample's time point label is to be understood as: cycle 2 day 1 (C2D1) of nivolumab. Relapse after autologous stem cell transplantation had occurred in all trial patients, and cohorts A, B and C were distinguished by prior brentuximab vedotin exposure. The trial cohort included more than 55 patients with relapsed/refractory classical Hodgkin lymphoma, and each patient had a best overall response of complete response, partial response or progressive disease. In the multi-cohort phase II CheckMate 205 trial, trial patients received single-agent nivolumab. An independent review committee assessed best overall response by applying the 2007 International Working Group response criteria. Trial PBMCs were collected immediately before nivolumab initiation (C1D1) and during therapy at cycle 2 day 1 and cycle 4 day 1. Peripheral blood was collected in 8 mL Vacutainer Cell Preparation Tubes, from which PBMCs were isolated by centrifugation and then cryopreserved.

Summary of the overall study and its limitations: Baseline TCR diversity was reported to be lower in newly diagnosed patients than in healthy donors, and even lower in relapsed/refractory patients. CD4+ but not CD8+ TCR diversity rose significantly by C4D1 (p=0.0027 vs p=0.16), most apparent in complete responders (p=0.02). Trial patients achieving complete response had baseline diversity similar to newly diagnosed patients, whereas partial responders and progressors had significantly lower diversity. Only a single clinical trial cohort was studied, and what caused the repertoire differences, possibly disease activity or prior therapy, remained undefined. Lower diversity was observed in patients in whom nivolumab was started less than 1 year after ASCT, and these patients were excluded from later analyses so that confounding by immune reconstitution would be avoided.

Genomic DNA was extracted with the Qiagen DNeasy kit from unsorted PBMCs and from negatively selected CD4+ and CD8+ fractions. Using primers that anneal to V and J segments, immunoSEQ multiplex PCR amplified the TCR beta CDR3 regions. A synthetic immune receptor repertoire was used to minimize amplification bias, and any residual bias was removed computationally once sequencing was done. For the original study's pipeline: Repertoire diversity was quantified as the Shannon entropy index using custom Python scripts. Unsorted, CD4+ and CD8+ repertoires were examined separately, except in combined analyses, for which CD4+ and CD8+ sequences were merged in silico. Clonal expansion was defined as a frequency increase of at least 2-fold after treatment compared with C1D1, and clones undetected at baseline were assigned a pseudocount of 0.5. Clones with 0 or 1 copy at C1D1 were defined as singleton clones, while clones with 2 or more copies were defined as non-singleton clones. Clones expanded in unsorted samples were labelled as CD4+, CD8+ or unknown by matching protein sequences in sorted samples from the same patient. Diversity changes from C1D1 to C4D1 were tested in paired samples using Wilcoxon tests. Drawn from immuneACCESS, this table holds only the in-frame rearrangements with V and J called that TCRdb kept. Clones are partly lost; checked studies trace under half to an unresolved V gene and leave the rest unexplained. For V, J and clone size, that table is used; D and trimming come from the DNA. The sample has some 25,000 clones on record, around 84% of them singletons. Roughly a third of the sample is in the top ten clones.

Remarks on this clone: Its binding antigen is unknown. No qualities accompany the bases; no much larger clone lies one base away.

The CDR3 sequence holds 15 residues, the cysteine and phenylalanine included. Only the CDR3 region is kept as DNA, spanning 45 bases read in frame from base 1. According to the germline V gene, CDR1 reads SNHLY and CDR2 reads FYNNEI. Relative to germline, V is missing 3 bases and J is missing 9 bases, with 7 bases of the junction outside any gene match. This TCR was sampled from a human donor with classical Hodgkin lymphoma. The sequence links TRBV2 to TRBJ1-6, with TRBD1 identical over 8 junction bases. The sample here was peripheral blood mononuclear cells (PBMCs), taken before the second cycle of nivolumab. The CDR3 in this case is CASSDQQGDGSPLHF. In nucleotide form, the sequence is TGTGCCAGCAGTGACCAACAGGGGGACGGTTCACCCCTCCACTTT.